This T cell receptor (beta chain) is drawn from a study of blood T cell repertoires in COVID-19. Those enrolled, adults aged about 18 to 89 years, came from some 23 US areas. Authors' analysis steps: Amplification of reference gene primers provided the estimated nucleated cell counts. Sequencing was performed with immunoSEQ multiplex PCR; in TCRdb, only in-frame clones are kept and a portion is missing. V and J calls and clone size follow that table, whereas D and trimming were derived from the DNA. The data contain about 250,000 clones, about 89% of them singletons. The specimen was PBMCs or T cells enriched from blood (not recorded which). The receptor's source is a man aged 40-49 years who had recovered from COVID-19.

CDR3 sequence: CASSQGLAGNYEQYF. The CDR3 DNA reads as TGTGCCAGCAGCCAGGGACTAGCGGGAAACTACGAGCAGTACTTC. The chain combines TRBV3-1 (or the pseudogene TRBV3-2) with TRBJ2-7; the match to TRBD2 covers 13 bases. In germline, CDR1 is LGHDT, CDR2 YNNKEL (reference sequence). V dropped 3 bases and J dropped 3; count of bases not matched to a gene: 2. The CDR3 is 15 residues long.